This T cell receptor beta chain was obtained from a study of T cell responses to AZD1222 COVID-19 vaccine. About this clone: The antigen remains unidentified.

Assay used: immunoSEQ multiplex PCR; TCRdb lists only in-frame clones, some missing. The data show around 150,000 clones, with about 93% seen just once and approximately 6.8% held by the top ten. The CDR3 contains 18 residues. Germline lookup yields CDR1 LNHDA and CDR2 SQIVND (reference sequence). The V and J ends lost 0 bases and 2 bases, in that order; junction bases with no gene match: 7. Findings and caveats of the study: Spike-specific TCR breadth and depth both grew after two AZD1222 doses.

This receptor was identified in an adult who received the AZD1222 COVID-19 vaccine. The source material was peripheral blood, sampled 28 days after the second AZD1222 dose. The rearrangement uses TRBV19 and TRBJ2-3; the match to TRBD2 covers 11 bases. The CDR3 here is CASSIDSIAGGPTDTQYF. The CDR3 bases are TGTGCCAGTAGTATAGACTCTATAGCGGGGGGGCCCACAGATACGCAGTATTTT.